This entry lists 7 T cell receptor beta chains sequenced from one sample in a study of lymphopenia after photon versus proton radiotherapy. Sequenced by immunoSEQ multiplex PCR; TCRdb stores in-frame clones only, minus some. Counted here are tens of thousands of clones, around 90% occurring once; the ten biggest clones make up roughly 12%. The sequences come from peripheral blood, collected from a patient treated with proton-based radiotherapy. These receptors were taken from a man older than 75 with esophageal cancer.

The V and J genes are TRBV5-1 and TRBJ2-3; 8 nucleotides agree with TRBD2. The trim removed 4 bases at V and 3 bases at J, leaving 7 bases unmatched. Germline values: CDR1 SGHRS, CDR2 YFSETQ. This CDR3 region has 15 residues. CDR3 protein: CASSDISGKTDTQYF. The CDR3 DNA reads TGCGCCAGCAGCGACATTAGCGGGAAAACAGATACGCAGTATTTT.

The V gene is TRBV20-1, the J gene TRBJ1-2; D is unclear. The germline V gene has CDR1 DFQATT and CDR2 SNEGSKA (reference sequence). The V gene lost 6 bases and the J gene lost 8 bases, with 10 bases spanning the gap. This CDR3 is 10 amino acids long. The CDR3 spells CSAGREGYTF. The CDR3 DNA reads TGCAGTGCGGGGAGGGAGGGCTACACCTTC.

The rearrangement joins TRBV7-9 to TRBJ2-1; 8 bases line up with TRBD2. Looked up from germline, CDR1 is SEHNR and CDR2 is FQNEAQ (reference sequence). The CDR3 has 15 residues. Unmatched junction bases numbered 4, after V lost 2 bases and J lost 4 bases. As DNA, the CDR3 is TGTGCCAGCAGCTTACAGCGGGGGATTTACAATGAGCAGTTCTTC. Translation: CASSLQRGIYNEQFF.

This chain's CDR3 is CASSGVAATNEKLFF. The CDR3 DNA reads TGTGCCAGTTCGGGGGTCGCGGCAACTAATGAAAAACTGTTTTTT. The rearrangement uses TRBV19 and TRBJ1-4; tentative D call: TRBD1 (5 bases). Per germline, CDR1 LNHDA and CDR2 SQIVND (reference sequence). CDR3 length equals 15 residues. Trimming took 8 bases from V and 0 from J, leaving 13 bases between them.

The CDR3 DNA sequence: TGTGCCAGCAGCGTAAACCAGGGGGGTAGTGGCTACACCTTC. As protein: CASSVNQGGSGYTF. The chain combines TRBV7-2 with TRBJ1-2, with TRBD1 identical over 7 bases. The V and J ends lost 5 bases and 7 bases, in that order; junction bases with no gene match: 10. Germline V CDR1 and CDR2: SGHTA, FQGNSA. The CDR3 consists of 14 residues.

The chain is built from TRBV9 and TRBJ2-1; tentatively, D is TRBD1 (6 bases). This CDR3 contains 13 residues. Trimming shortened V by 6 bases and J by 3 bases, and 10 bases separated the two germline ends. CDR1 and CDR2 from the germline V gene are SGDLS and YYNGEE. As DNA, the CDR3 is TGTGCCAGCACCGGGACAAACTACAATGAGCAGTTCTTC. Translated: CASTGTNYNEQFF.

The chain employs TRBV30 and TRBJ1-3; D unresolved. The V and J ends lost 2 bases and 8 bases respectively, with 13 bases between them. The CDR3 consists of 13 residues. CDR1 is GTSNPN and CDR2 is SVGIG in the germline V gene (reference sequence). For the CDR3, the DNA is TGTGCCTGGAGTTCCTTTCCCGGGGACACCATATATTTT. Its translation is CAWSSFPGDTIYF.